The present T cell receptor (beta chain) was sequenced within a study of CD8+CD57+ T cells in acquired aplastic anemia (dated by TCRdb to the late 2010s). Regarding the research as a whole: DNA extracted from sorted CD4+ and CD8+ cells had a mean of about 3.3 ug, with a range of roughly 0.18 to 27.4 ug. CD8+CD57+ expansion was defined as a frequency above the mean frequency observed in healthy subjects.

Broader findings and caveats from the paper: No significant difference in CD8+ Simpson's diversity was found between patients and healthy controls (P=0.060). Although 25 to 30 CD8+ CDR3 sequences were shared by patients and controls, these sequences appeared highly expressed in patients and within the immunodominant clones of patients.

For this clonotype: Its cognate antigen has yet to be identified. No base qualities exist here, and no much larger clone lies one base off it.

CDR1 is given as DFQATT and CDR2 as SNEGSKA, both from the germline V gene (reference sequence). From cysteine to phenylalanine, the CDR3 is 12 amino acids long. Only CDR3 DNA is held: 36 bases, read in frame from base 1. Trimming costs V 3 bases and J 8 bases, and their ends lie 13 bases apart. Profiling of TCR beta VDJ combinations and CDR3 sequences used genomic DNA as the template. TCR repertoire sequencing was run on an Illumina HiSeq 2000. Per the source publication's procedure: TRBV/TRBJ rearrangement plots, CDR3 size and DJ length profiles, and Simpson's diversity index were used to assess repertoires. The most abundant DNA sequence in the deep sequencing data was defined as the immunodominant clone. CDR3 amino acid sequences were checked for sharing between subjects and were compared against published repertoires and the VDJdb database. TCRdb trimmed the raw reads at Q25, called clones with MiXCR and kept productive beta chains. Each record represents a unique CDR3 protein, reported with the most common genes and DNA among its rows. In this record, the V and J calls reflect TCRdb's handling and not the investigators' own analysis. Here the sample has 180,000 or so distinct CDR3 sequences; around 50% occur a single time. More than 0.95% of the sample is in the top ten clones.

Flow cytometry had shown CD8+CD57+ cell expansion in the patients selected for sequencing. Every patient had a diagnosis of severe acquired aplastic anemia based on International Study of Aplastic Anemia and Agranulocytosis and Camitta criteria. Patients had received no therapy at the time of blood sampling. In the study, sorted CD4+ and CD8+ blood T cells from patients with severe aplastic anemia and from healthy subjects underwent deep sequencing of TCR repertoires. Patients were enrolled under clinicaltrials.gov protocols 00001620, 01623167, 00001397, 00071045, 00081523 and 00961064 in the USA. Ficoll-Paque density gradient centrifugation was used to isolate peripheral blood mononuclear cells. Before DNA extraction, CD4+ and CD8+ T cells were sorted with FACS or magnetic beads.

The sequence was collected from a human donor with aplastic anemia. The chain uses TRBV20-1 and TRBJ1-2, with the D gene uncertain. Sequencing was done on a sample of sorted CD4+, CD8+, or CD8+CD57+ T cells (not recorded which) from PBMCs. The CDR3 has the sequence CSARTGSGGYTF. The DNA sequence follows: TGCAGTGCTAGGACGGGCAGCGGAGGCTACACCTTC.